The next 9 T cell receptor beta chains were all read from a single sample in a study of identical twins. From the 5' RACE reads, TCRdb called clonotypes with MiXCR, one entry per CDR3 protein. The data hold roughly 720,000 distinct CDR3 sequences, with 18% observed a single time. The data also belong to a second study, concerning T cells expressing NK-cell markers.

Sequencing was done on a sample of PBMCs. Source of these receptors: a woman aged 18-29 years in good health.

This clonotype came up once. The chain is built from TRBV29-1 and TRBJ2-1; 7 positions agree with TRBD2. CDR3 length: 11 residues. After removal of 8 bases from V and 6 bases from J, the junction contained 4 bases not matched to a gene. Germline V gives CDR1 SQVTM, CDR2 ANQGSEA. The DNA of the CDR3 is TGCAGCCAGGGCGGGGGCAATGAGCAGTTCTTC. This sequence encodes CSQGGGNEQFF.

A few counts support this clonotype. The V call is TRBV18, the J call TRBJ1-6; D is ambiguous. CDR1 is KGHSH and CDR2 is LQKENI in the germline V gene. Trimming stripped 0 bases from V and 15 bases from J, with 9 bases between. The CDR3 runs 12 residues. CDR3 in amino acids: CASSPPARDLHF. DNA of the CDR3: TGTGCCAGCTCACCACCGGCCCGAGACCTCCACTTT.

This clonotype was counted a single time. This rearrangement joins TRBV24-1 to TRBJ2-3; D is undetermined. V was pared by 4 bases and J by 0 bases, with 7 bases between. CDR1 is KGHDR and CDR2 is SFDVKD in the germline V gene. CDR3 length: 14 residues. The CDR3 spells CATSEGYSTDTQYF. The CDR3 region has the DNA TGTGCCACCAGTGAAGGCTATAGCACAGATACGCAGTATTTT.

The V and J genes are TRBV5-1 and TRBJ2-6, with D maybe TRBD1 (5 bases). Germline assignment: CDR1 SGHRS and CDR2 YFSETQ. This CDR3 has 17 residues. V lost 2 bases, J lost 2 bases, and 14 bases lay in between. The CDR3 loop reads CASSLLTGYTGANVLTF. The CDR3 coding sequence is TGCGCCAGCAGCTTACTTACAGGTTATACTGGGGCCAACGTCCTGACTTTC.

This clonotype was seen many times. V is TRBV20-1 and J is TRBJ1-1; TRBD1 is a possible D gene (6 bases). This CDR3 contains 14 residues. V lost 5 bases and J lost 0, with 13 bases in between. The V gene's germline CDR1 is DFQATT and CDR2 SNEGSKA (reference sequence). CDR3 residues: CSADKGVLNTEAFF. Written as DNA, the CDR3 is TGCAGTGCTGACAAGGGGGTGCTGAACACTGAAGCTTTCTTT.

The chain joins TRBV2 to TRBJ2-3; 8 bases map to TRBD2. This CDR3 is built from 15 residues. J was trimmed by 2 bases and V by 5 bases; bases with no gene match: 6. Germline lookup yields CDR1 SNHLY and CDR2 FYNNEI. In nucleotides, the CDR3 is TGTGCCAGCAGTCGAGCGGGGGTGCTCACAGATACGCAGTATTTT. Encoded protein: CASSRAGVLTDTQYF.

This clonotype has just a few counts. The CDR3 loop is CASSPRPWRSTEAFF. The CDR3 DNA reads as TGTGCCAGCAGCCCTAGACCCTGGAGGTCCACTGAAGCTTTCTTT. J is TRBJ1-1 and V is TRBV3-1; D is uncertain. V lost 4 bases and J lost 4, with 16 bases in between. In germline, CDR1 is LGHDT, CDR2 YNNKEL (reference sequence). The CDR3 runs 15 residues.

CDR3 DNA: TGCGCCAGCAGCTTTCATAGGGGAGGACTAGGAGAGACCCAGTACTTC. Its protein product is CASSFHRGGLGETQYF. The V and J genes are TRBV5-1 and TRBJ2-5, with 7 bases that match TRBD2. V lost 2 bases and J lost 4; bases outside the gene matches: 11. This CDR3 region has 16 residues. Germline assignment: CDR1 SGHRS and CDR2 YFSETQ.

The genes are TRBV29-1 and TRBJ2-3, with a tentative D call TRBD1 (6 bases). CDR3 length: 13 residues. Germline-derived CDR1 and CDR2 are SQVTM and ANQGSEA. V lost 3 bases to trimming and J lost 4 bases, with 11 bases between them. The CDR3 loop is CSVDAQGADTQYF. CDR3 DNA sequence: TGCAGCGTTGACGCACAGGGAGCAGATACGCAGTATTTT.